Listed here are 18 T cell receptor beta chains from one sample, sequenced in a study of cytomegalovirus exposure and HLA in healthy donors. Vbeta (60) and Jbeta (13) primers were used in the PCR. Only in-frame clones appear in the TCRdb table, and some are missing; sequencing was by immunoSEQ multiplex PCR. Among 150,000 to 200,000 clones, 60% to 80% were seen once, and the ten largest hold about 14%. Sequencing was performed on PBMCs. These receptors were collected from a man aged 45-60 years in good health and CMV-seropositive.

The chain recombines TRBV6-5 with TRBJ1-2; D possibly corresponds to TRBD1 (6 bases). Germline V gene lookup returns CDR1 MNHEY and CDR2 SVGAGI. The V end was cut by 2 bases, the J end by 4 bases, with 14 bases between. This CDR3 has 15 amino acids. This CDR3 reads CASSYGVGQIYGYTF. The CDR3 DNA sequence: TGTGCCAGCAGTTACGGGGTTGGACAGATCTATGGCTACACCTTC.

V and J are TRBV5-4 and TRBJ2-5; D gene ambiguous. V lost 1 base, J lost 1 base, and 8 bases lay in between. The CDR3 extends over 14 amino acids. From germline, CDR1 is SGHNT and CDR2 YYREEE (reference sequence). CDR3 bases: TGTGCCAGCAGCTTGAATCCGGGCCAAGAGACCCAGTACTTC. Its protein is CASSLNPGQETQYF.

The chain recombines TRBV28 with TRBJ2-7, with D unclear. The germline CDR1 and CDR2 sequences are MDHEN and SYDVKM. Trimming left V 5 bases short and J 3 bases short, with 14 bases between. The CDR3 contains 14 residues. The CDR3 coding sequence is TGTGCCAGCAGTAAGCGAAACTCCGGCTACGAGCAGTACGTC. It specifies CASSKRNSGYEQYV.

This sequence joins TRBV25-1 and TRBJ2-2; 9 nucleotides agree with TRBD1. The CDR3 spans 14 residues. J lost 7 bases, V lost 9 bases, and 9 bases had no gene match. Germline CDR1 MGHDK, CDR2 SYGVNS. The CDR3 loop reads CASPGQGLNGELFF. CDR3 nucleotides: TGTGCCAGTCCGGGACAGGGTCTTAACGGGGAGCTGTTTTTT.

This clone was seen a single time. The V and J genes are TRBV14 and TRBJ2-5; 9 bases match TRBD1. The germline V gene encodes CDR1 SGHDN and CDR2 FVKESK. Unmatched junction bases numbered 10, after V lost 6 bases and J lost 5 bases. This CDR3 comprises 15 residues. Here the CDR3 reads CASSLDRGSGETQYF. As DNA, the CDR3 is TGTGCCAGCAGTCTTGACAGGGGGTCAGGGGAGACCCAGTACTTC.

This clone showed up just a few times. Distinct nucleotide sequences in the sample also encode this CDR3. This chain joins TRBV5-6 and TRBJ1-1; 11 nucleotides align to TRBD1. The V gene end was trimmed by 2 bases and the J gene end by 4 bases; junction bases not matched to a gene: 1. The CDR3 loop spans 14 amino acids. Germline assignment: CDR1 SGHDT and CDR2 YYEEEE. The CDR3 sequence is CASSFGTGGTEAFF. The CDR3 DNA reads as TGTGCCAGCAGCTTTGGGACAGGGGGCACTGAAGCTTTCTTT.

This chain connects TRBV15 to TRBJ2-3; tentative D call: TRBD2 (7 bases). Germline CDR1 is LNHNV and CDR2 is YYDKDF (reference sequence). Trimming removed 6 bases from V and 0 bases from J, with 25 bases in between. The CDR3 spans 19 residues. The CDR3 nucleotides are TGTGCCACCAGTGGTAGGGAAGGACCGGGGGGCAGGAGCACAGATACGCAGTATTTT. Amino acids: CATSGREGPGGRSTDTQYF.

The rearrangement links TRBV4-3 to TRBJ1-1; 8 nucleotides line up with TRBD1. V shed 4 bases, J shed 5 bases, and the junction held 6 bases outside the gene matches. Germline V gene sequence: CDR1 LGHNA, CDR2 YSLEER. This CDR3 has 14 residues. Here the CDR3 reads CASSLTGVRTEAFF. The CDR3 bases are TGCGCCAGCAGCCTGACAGGGGTACGGACTGAAGCTTTCTTT.

The V call is TRBV20-1, the J call TRBJ2-5; TRBD1 agrees at 7 bases. The V segment lost 5 bases and the J segment 9 bases; nucleotides outside the gene matches: 3. Germline assignment: CDR1 DFQATT and CDR2 SNEGSKA (reference sequence). The CDR3 extends over 10 amino acids. The CDR3 sequence is CSAYQGAQYF. In nucleotides, the CDR3 is TGCAGTGCTTACCAGGGGGCCCAGTACTTC.

V gene TRBV30 combines with J gene TRBJ1-4, with 10 bases matching TRBD1. The CDR3 totals 16 residues. With V trimmed by 4 bases and J by 0 bases, 5 bases remained unmatched. The germline CDR1 and CDR2 sequences are GTSNPN and SVGIG (reference sequence). CDR3 amino acids: CAWKDRGSATNEKLFF. CDR3 bases: TGTGCCTGGAAGGACAGGGGGTCCGCAACTAATGAAAAACTGTTTTTT. Combining the CDR3 with reference TRBV30 and TRBJ1-4 gives the whole variable domain SQTIHQWPATLVQPVGSPLSLECTVEGTSNPNLYWYRQAAGRGLQLLFYSVGIGQISSEVPQNLSASRPQDRQFILSSKKLLLSDSGFYLCAWKDRGSATNEKLFFGSGTQLSVL.

The V and J genes are TRBV19 and TRBJ2-1; 8 bases fit TRBD1. The CDR3 runs to 16 residues. The trim removed 4 bases at V and 0 bases at J, leaving 5 bases unmatched. CDR1 is LNHDA and CDR2 is SQIVND in the germline V gene (reference sequence). The CDR3 region has the DNA TGTGCCAGTAGTACCCTGACAGGGGCCTCCTACAATGAGCAGTTCTTC. Amino acids: CASSTLTGASYNEQFF. Full variable domain (remainder filled in from reference TRBV19 and TRBJ2-1): DGGITQSPKYLFRKEGQNVTLSCEQNLNHDAMYWYRQDPGQGLRLIYYSQIVNDFQKGDIAEGYSVSREKKESFPLTVTSAQKNPTAFYLCASSTLTGASYNEQFFGPGTRLTVL.

The chain recombines TRBV11-2 with TRBJ1-3; possible D gene TRBD1, 6 bases. CDR3 length: 16 residues. V lost 3 bases, J lost 2 bases, and 14 bases lay in between. Germline V CDR1 and CDR2: SGHAT, FQNNGV. DNA of the CDR3: TGTGCCAGCAGCTTTGCTACAGGGAGTGCTGGAAACACCATATATTTT. It is translated as CASSFATGSAGNTIYF.

This rearrangement joins TRBV9 to TRBJ1-1; 8 bases match TRBD1. This CDR3 is 15 amino acids long. V shed 4 bases and J 1 base; nucleotides not matched to a gene: 6. CDR1 is SGDLS, CDR2 YYNGEE, per germline. The CDR3: CASSRRGRENTEAFF. DNA for the CDR3: TGTGCCAGCAGCCGCAGGGGGCGTGAGAACACTGAAGCTTTCTTT.

This rearrangement joins TRBV27 to TRBJ2-1, with TRBD2 matching 8 bases. After removal of 1 base from V and 5 bases from J, the junction contained 7 bases not matched to a gene. The CDR3 covers 16 residues. Germline loops: CDR1 MNHEY, CDR2 SMNVEV (reference sequence). Here the CDR3 reads CASSLLGGGHHNEQFF. CDR3 DNA sequence: TGTGCCAGCAGTTTATTGGGCGGGGGGCACCACAATGAGCAGTTCTTC.

This clone was seen only a few times. The V and J genes are TRBV6-1 and TRBJ1-4, with D hard to call. The ends were cut back, 2 bases at V and 14 bases at J, with 15 bases in the middle. The CDR3 sequence is 13 residues long. Germline assignment: CDR1 MNHNS and CDR2 SASEGT. CDR3 loop: CASSENSSNRLFF. CDR3 DNA sequence: TGTGCCAGCAGTGAAAACAGCTCGAATAGGCTGTTTTTT.

The chain employs TRBV9 and TRBJ1-2, with D possibly being TRBD1 (6 bases). This CDR3 spans 15 amino acids. Germline assignment: CDR1 SGDLS and CDR2 YYNGEE. V gave up 4 bases and J gave up 4 bases, with 17 bases separating them. CDR3 DNA sequence: TGTGCCAGCAGCCCTTACACGGGGGGGCTCTATGGCTACACCTTC. Its protein product is CASSPYTGGLYGYTF. Together with reference TRBV9 and TRBJ1-2, the CDR3 gives the full variable domain: DSGVTQTPKHLITATGQRVTLRCSPRSGDLSVYWYQQSLDQGLQFLIQYYNGEERAKGNILERFSAQQFPDLHSELNLSSLELGDSALYFCASSPYTGGLYGYTFGSGTRLTVV.

The genes are TRBV7-2 and TRBJ1-1; D might be TRBD1 (6 bases). V lost 4 bases and J lost 6, with 18 bases in between. CDR3 size: 15 residues. Germline V lookup: CDR1 SGHTA, CDR2 FQGNSA. Here the CDR3 DNA reads TGTGCCAGCAGCTCGCGACAGGCGCCATATTCTGAAGCTTTCTTT. It yields the protein CASSSRQAPYSEAFF.

The genes are TRBV29-1 and TRBJ2-3; 10 nucleotides align to TRBD2. This CDR3 region has 14 residues. V shed 6 bases, J shed 1 base, and the junction held 4 bases outside the gene matches. CDR1 SQVTM and CDR2 ANQGSEA come from the germline V gene. CDR3 DNA sequence: TGCAGCGTGGGCCTAGCGGGGGGCACAGATACGCAGTATTTT. Translating gives CSVGLAGGTDTQYF.